This T cell receptor beta chain originates from a study of shared clonotypes between healthy human individuals. As for the study in general: Per donor, three plates held CD4 naive cells, three held CD4 memory, two held CD8 naive and one held CD8 memory. Notes on the study in general: Represented diversity, genetic and exposure-history alike, was limited by few donors. Across subsets, estimated richness was generally greater for naive than for memory populations.

The CDR3 contains 13 residues. V was pared by 6 bases and J by 7 bases, with 13 bases between. Germline V gene sequence: CDR1 WSHSY, CDR2 SAAADI. As concerns this clone: Antigen: not known.

Several immunoSEQ plates received, in even portions, the genomic DNA of each subset. Sequenced by immunoSEQ multiplex PCR; TCRdb stores in-frame clones only, minus some. Altogether some 2.4 million clones are present, 93% being singletons, with the ten largest covering about 0.39%. Sequences were obtained from naive CD4+ T cells from PBMCs. The subset denotes: CD45RA+ positively selected. This receptor was obtained from a man aged 18 to 30 in good health. Some clones in this sample may be carry-over from other donors' samples. The rearrangement uses TRBV10-2 and TRBJ2-1; a weak D match, TRBD2 (6 bases). This chain's CDR3 is CASRAGLWNEQFF. The CDR3, as DNA: TGCGCCAGCAGGGCGGGACTCTGGAATGAGCAGTTCTTC.